These 20 T cell receptor beta chains were sequenced from one sample in a study of T cell changes during pregnancy in multiple sclerosis. The method was immunoSEQ multiplex PCR; TCRdb's version includes in-frame clones alone and lacks a portion of them. This sample yields tens of thousands of clones, of which approximately 91% are seen a single time; approximately 1.4% belongs to the top ten. The source material was peripheral blood, sampled in the third trimester of pregnancy. These receptors were collected from a female donor with multiple sclerosis, enrolled in a pregnancy study.

The V call is TRBV7-2, the J call TRBJ1-6; 8 nucleotides line up with TRBD1. The germline V gene encodes CDR1 SGHTA and CDR2 FQGNSA. The CDR3 has 14 amino acids. After removal of 6 bases from V and 9 bases from J, the junction contained 7 bases not matched to a gene. The CDR3: CASRLTGESSPLHF. CDR3 in DNA: TGTGCCAGCAGGCTGACAGGGGAAAGTTCACCCCTCCACTTT.

The chain carries TRBV2 and TRBJ1-3; no firm D call. The V gene lost 4 bases and the J gene lost 2 bases, with 9 bases spanning the gap. The CDR3 runs to 14 residues. Germline loops: CDR1 SNHLY, CDR2 FYNNEI. CDR3: CASSALATGNTIYF. The CDR3, as DNA: TGTGCCAGCAGTGCGCTCGCGACTGGAAACACCATATATTTT.

This clone was counted once. The V and J genes are TRBV9 and TRBJ2-7; 7 bases match TRBD1. V dropped 0 bases and J dropped 3; count of bases not matched to a gene: 3. The CDR3 is 14 residues long. Germline-derived CDR1 and CDR2 are SGDLS and YYNGEE. CDR3 sequence reads: CASSVGGTDYEQYF. The CDR3 DNA follows: TGTGCCAGCAGCGTAGGAGGGACAGACTACGAGCAGTACTTC.

The table lists this clone with a count of one. The chain combines TRBV7-2 with TRBJ2-2; D is possibly TRBD1 (5 bases). This CDR3 has 14 amino acids. Germline values: CDR1 SGHTA, CDR2 FQGNSA. Trimming left V 1 base short and J 6 bases short, with 9 bases between. CDR3 loop: CASSLGQGAGELFF. The DNA for the CDR3 is TGTGCCAGCAGCTTAGGGCAGGGTGCCGGGGAGCTGTTTTTT.

This clone was counted once. The chain is built from TRBV5-1 and TRBJ1-1, with TRBD1 matching 12 bases. V gave up 4 bases and J gave up 0 bases; unmatched junction bases: 4. The CDR3 runs to 16 residues. Germline V gene data show CDR1 as SGHRS and CDR2 as YFSETQ. CDR3 bases: TGCGCCAGCAGCGGGACAGGGGGCGCGGTGAACACTGAAGCTTTCTTT. It specifies CASSGTGGAVNTEAFF.

The genes are TRBV5-1 and TRBJ2-7, with TRBD1 as a possible D gene (5 bases). The CDR3 runs 13 residues. Germline V gene data show CDR1 as SGHRS and CDR2 as YFSETQ. Trimming took 2 bases from V and 5 from J, leaving 11 bases between them. The CDR3 loop is CASSFDSLDEQYF. In DNA form, the CDR3 reads TGCGCCAGCAGCTTCGACAGCCTGGACGAGCAGTACTTC. The full variable domain, rest sourced from reference TRBV5-1 and TRBJ2-7, is KAGVTQTPRYLIKTRGQQVTLSCSPISGHRSVSWYQQTPGQGLQFLFEYFSETQRNKGNFPGRFSGRQFSNSRSEMNVSTLELGDSALYLCASSFDSLDEQYFGPGTRLTVT.

This chain uses TRBV11-2 with TRBJ1-3; a possible D gene is TRBD1 (6 bases). The CDR3 totals 18 residues. Germline CDR1 reads SGHAT; CDR2 reads FQNNGV. The V end was cut by 3 bases, the J end by 2 bases, with 20 bases between. Written as DNA, the CDR3 is TGTGCCAGCAGCTTTGAACAGGGAAGCCCCCAGGCTGGAAACACCATATATTTT. Translating gives CASSFEQGSPQAGNTIYF.

The chain combines TRBV30 with TRBJ2-7; 9 positions match TRBD1. CDR3 length: 14 residues. V dropped 8 bases and J dropped 7; count of bases not matched to a gene: 15. Germline V gene data show CDR1 as GTSNPN and CDR2 as SVGIG (reference sequence). CDR3 amino acids: CAGQQGAEVGEQYF. The CDR3 DNA follows: TGTGCCGGGCAACAGGGGGCCGAGGTGGGGGAGCAGTACTTC.

This chain uses TRBV11-2 with TRBJ2-7; no clear D. V lost 3 bases, J lost 2 bases, and 11 bases lay in between. CDR1 is SGHAT and CDR2 is FQNNGV in the germline V gene. The CDR3 totals 14 residues. The CDR3 bases are TGTGCCAGCAGCTTGCTTGGCGGCACCTACGAGCAGTACTTC. It encodes CASSLLGGTYEQYF.

This chain joins TRBV6-1 and TRBJ2-1, with D perhaps matching TRBD1 (7 bases). Germline loops: CDR1 MNHNS, CDR2 SASEGT. V gave up 2 bases and J gave up 2 bases, with 10 bases separating them. The CDR3 runs to 15 residues. Here the CDR3 DNA reads TGTGCCAGCAGTGAAACAGGGGAGGCCTACAATGAGCAGTTCTTC. This gives the protein CASSETGEAYNEQFF.

This clone occurred many times. The chain is built from TRBV2 and TRBJ1-2; 9 nucleotides agree with TRBD1. The CDR3 is made up of 13 amino acids. The V and J ends lost 7 bases and 7 bases, in that order; junction bases with no gene match: 7. Germline CDR1 and CDR2: SNHLY and FYNNEI. The CDR3, as DNA: TGTGCCAGCACTGGGACAGGGTCGGCTGGCTACACCTTC. Protein sequence: CASTGTGSAGYTF.

The V gene is TRBV4-1, the J gene TRBJ1-2; 7 bases map to TRBD1. Germline trimming cut 2 bases from V and 4 bases from J; bases unmatched to any gene: 1. Germline-derived CDR1 and CDR2 are MGHRA and YSYEKL. The CDR3 loop spans 13 amino acids. The CDR3 nucleotides are TGCGCCAGCAGCCAAAGACAGGGCTATGGCTACACCTTC. Protein: CASSQRQGYGYTF.

This clone was observed a few times. This rearrangement joins TRBV20-1 to TRBJ1-1; 9 nucleotides agree with TRBD1. The CDR3 extends over 11 amino acids. Trimming cost V 6 bases and J 11 bases; bases outside gene matches: 7. The germline gives CDR1 DFQATT, CDR2 SNEGSKA (reference sequence). CDR3 protein: CSAHAGTGAFF. The CDR3 DNA reads as TGCAGTGCCCATGCCGGGACAGGGGCTTTCTTT.

This clone is medium-sized by share. The chain carries TRBV6-6 and TRBJ2-1; 7 positions match TRBD1. V dropped 6 bases and J dropped 5; count of bases not matched to a gene: 4. This CDR3 comprises 13 residues. Germline CDR1 and CDR2: MNHNY and SVGAGI (reference sequence). This CDR3 is CASSTTGDNEQFF. In nucleotides, the CDR3 is TGTGCCAGCAGCACTACAGGGGACAATGAGCAGTTCTTC.

The chain recombines TRBV2 with TRBJ2-7, with 7 nucleotides matching TRBD1. This CDR3 region has 14 residues. From germline, CDR1 is SNHLY and CDR2 FYNNEI. V lost 9 bases to trimming and J lost 1 base; unmatched junction nucleotides: 9. CDR3 protein: CASSEQGESYEQYF. The CDR3 bases are TGTGCCAGTTCCGAGCAGGGGGAATCCTACGAGCAGTACTTC.

The rearrangement links TRBV18 to TRBJ2-1, with a weak D call TRBD1 (5 bases). In germline, CDR1 is KGHSH, CDR2 LQKENI. V was shortened by 1 base and J by 5 bases, with 9 bases between the two germline ends. This CDR3 contains 14 residues. DNA of the CDR3: TGTGCCAGCTCACCACTGGCACAGGACAATGAGCAGTTCTTC. Amino acid sequence: CASSPLAQDNEQFF. Full variable domain (outside the CDR3, taken from reference TRBV18 and TRBJ2-1): NAGVMQNPRHLVRRRGQEARLRCSPMKGHSHVYWYRQLPEEGLKFMVYLQKENIIDESGMPKERFSAEFPKEGPSILRIQQVVRGDSAAYFCASSPLAQDNEQFFGPGTRLTVL.

This clone was seen more than once but under ten times. The V and J genes are TRBV27 and TRBJ1-5; D call uncertain. CDR3 length: 17 amino acids. Trimming took off 3 bases at V and 9 bases at J, with 24 bases between the two ends. CDR1 is MNHEY, CDR2 SMNVEV, per germline (reference sequence). This CDR3 is CASSLYGGRAGFRPQHF. Here the CDR3 DNA reads TGTGCCAGCAGTTTGTACGGCGGGAGGGCTGGTTTTAGGCCCCAGCATTTT.

The chain carries TRBV2 and TRBJ1-4; no definite D call. The V end was cut by 1 base, the J end by 3 bases, with 6 bases between. Germline V lookup: CDR1 SNHLY, CDR2 FYNNEI. The length of the CDR3 is 14 residues. The CDR3 sequence is CASSEVVANEKLFF. The CDR3 DNA sequence: TGTGCCAGCAGTGAAGTAGTCGCTAATGAAAAACTGTTTTTT.

The rearrangement uses TRBV7-3 and TRBJ2-3, with no clear D. Germline V gene data show CDR1 as SGHTA and CDR2 as FQGTGA. V gave up 5 bases and J gave up 0 bases, with 6 bases separating them. The CDR3 is 13 residues long. CDR3 residues: CASSARSTDTQYF. As DNA, the CDR3 is TGTGCCAGCAGCGCCCGGAGCACAGATACGCAGTATTTT. The full variable domain, with the rest looked up from reference TRBV7-3 and TRBJ2-3, is GAGVSQTPSNKVTEKGKYVELRCDPISGHTALYWYRQSLGQGPEFLIYFQGTGAADDSGLPNDRFFAVRPEGSVSTLKIQRTERGDSAVYLCASSARSTDTQYFGPGTRLTVL.

The chain couples TRBV7-2 to TRBJ1-2; 8 nucleotides match TRBD1. CDR1 and CDR2 (germline): SGHTA, FQGNSA. This CDR3 has 13 amino acids. Trimming removed 5 bases from V and 8 bases from J; junction bases left unmatched: 7. The CDR3 DNA reads as TGTGCCAGCAGCCCCGGACAGGGTGGCGGCTACACCTTC. It yields the protein CASSPGQGGGYTF.